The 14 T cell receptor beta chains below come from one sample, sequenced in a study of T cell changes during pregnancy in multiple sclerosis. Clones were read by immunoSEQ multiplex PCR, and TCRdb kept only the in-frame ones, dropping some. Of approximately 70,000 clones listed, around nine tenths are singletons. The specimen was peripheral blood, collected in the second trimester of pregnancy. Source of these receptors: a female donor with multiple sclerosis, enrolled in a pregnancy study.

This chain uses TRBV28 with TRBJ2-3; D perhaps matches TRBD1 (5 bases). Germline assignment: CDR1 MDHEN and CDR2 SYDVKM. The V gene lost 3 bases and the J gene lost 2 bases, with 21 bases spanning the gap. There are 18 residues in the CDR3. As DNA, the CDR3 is TGTGCCAGCAGTTTCGATCTTTCAGGGCTTGGCCCCACAGATACGCAGTATTTT. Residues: CASSFDLSGLGPTDTQYF.

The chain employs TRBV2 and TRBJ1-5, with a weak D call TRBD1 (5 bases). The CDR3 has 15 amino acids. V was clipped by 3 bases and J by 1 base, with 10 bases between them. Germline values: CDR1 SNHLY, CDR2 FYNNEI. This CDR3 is CASSEIAGSNQPQHF. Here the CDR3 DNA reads TGTGCCAGCAGTGAGATTGCAGGGAGCAATCAGCCCCAGCATTTT.

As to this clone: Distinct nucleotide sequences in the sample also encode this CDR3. The CDR3 DNA is TGTGCCAGCTCACCGGGACAGCCAAACTCTGGAAACACCATATATTTT. It specifies CASSPGQPNSGNTIYF. The rearrangement joins TRBV18 to TRBJ1-3; 7 bases are a match to TRBD1. J was trimmed by 0 bases and V by 3 bases; bases with no gene match: 5. From germline, CDR1 is KGHSH and CDR2 LQKENI. This CDR3 is built from 16 residues.

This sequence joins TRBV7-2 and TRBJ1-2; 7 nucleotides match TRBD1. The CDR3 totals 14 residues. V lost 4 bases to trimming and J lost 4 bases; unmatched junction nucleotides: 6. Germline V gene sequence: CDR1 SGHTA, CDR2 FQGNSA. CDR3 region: CASSSSGGPYGYTF. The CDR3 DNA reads TGTGCCAGCAGCTCCTCAGGGGGGCCCTATGGCTACACCTTC.

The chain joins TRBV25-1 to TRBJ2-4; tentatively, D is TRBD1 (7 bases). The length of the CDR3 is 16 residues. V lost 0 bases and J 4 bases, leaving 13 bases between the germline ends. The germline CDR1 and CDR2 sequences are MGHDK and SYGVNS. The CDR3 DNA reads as TGTGCCAGCAGTGAATATGGCGGGACAGCAAAAAACATTCAGTACTTC. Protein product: CASSEYGGTAKNIQYF.

Here the CDR3 reads CASSVDYLNYEQYF. The CDR3 DNA follows: TGTGCCAGCAGCGTAGACTATCTGAACTACGAGCAGTACTTC. The chain joins TRBV9 to TRBJ2-7; D unresolved. The CDR3 consists of 14 residues. V shed 0 bases and J shed 3 bases, with 10 bases lying between them. CDR1 and CDR2 from the germline V gene are SGDLS and YYNGEE. The full variable domain, with the rest looked up from reference TRBV9 and TRBJ2-7, is DSGVTQTPKHLITATGQRVTLRCSPRSGDLSVYWYQQSLDQGLQFLIQYYNGEERAKGNILERFSAQQFPDLHSELNLSSLELGDSALYFCASSVDYLNYEQYFGPGTRLTVT.

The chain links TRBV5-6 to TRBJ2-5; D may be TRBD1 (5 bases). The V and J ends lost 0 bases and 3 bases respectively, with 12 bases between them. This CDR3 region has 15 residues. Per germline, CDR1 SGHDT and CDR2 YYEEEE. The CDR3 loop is CASSLAIQAKETQYF. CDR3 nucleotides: TGTGCCAGCAGCTTGGCCATACAGGCTAAAGAGACCCAGTACTTC.

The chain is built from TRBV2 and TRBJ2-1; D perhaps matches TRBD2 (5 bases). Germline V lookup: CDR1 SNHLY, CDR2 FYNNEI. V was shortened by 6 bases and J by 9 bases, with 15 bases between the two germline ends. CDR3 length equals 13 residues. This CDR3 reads CASSGVDLVEQFF. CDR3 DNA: TGTGCCAGCAGCGGGGTTGATCTGGTTGAGCAGTTCTTC.

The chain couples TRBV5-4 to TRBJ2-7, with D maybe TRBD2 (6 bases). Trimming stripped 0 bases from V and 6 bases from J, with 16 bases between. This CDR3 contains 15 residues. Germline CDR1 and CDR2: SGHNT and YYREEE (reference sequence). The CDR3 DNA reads TGTGCCAGCAGCTTGGCACGGGGGAATTCCCTCGAGCAGTACTTC. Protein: CASSLARGNSLEQYF.

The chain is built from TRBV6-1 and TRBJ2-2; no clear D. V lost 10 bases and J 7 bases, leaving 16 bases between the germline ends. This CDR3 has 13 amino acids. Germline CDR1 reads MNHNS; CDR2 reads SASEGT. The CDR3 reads CATTSLVSGELFF. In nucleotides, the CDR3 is TGTGCCACCACCTCGCTCGTGAGCGGGGAGCTGTTTTTT.

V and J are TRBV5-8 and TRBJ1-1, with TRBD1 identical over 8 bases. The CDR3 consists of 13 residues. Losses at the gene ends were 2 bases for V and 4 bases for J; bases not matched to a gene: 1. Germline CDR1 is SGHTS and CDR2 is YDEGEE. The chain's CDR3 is CASSFTGGTEAFF. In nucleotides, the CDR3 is TGTGCCAGCAGCTTCACAGGGGGCACTGAAGCTTTCTTT.

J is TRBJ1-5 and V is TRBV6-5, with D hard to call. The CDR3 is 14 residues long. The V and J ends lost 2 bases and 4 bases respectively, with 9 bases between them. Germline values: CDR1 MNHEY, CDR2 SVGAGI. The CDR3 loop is CASSYREGNQPQHF. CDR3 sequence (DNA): TGTGCCAGCAGTTACAGGGAGGGAAATCAGCCCCAGCATTTT.

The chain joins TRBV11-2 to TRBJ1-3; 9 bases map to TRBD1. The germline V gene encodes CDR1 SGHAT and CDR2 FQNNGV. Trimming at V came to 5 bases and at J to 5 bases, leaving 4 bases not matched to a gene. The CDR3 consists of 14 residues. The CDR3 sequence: CASSVQGARNTIYF. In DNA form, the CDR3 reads TGTGCCAGCAGCGTACAGGGGGCTAGAAACACCATATATTTT.

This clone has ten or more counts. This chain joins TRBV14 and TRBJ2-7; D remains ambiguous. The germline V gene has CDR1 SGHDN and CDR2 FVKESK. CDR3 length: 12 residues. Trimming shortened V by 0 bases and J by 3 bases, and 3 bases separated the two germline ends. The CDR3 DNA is TGTGCCAGCAGCCAAGACCTCTACGAGCAGTACTTC. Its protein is CASSQDLYEQYF.